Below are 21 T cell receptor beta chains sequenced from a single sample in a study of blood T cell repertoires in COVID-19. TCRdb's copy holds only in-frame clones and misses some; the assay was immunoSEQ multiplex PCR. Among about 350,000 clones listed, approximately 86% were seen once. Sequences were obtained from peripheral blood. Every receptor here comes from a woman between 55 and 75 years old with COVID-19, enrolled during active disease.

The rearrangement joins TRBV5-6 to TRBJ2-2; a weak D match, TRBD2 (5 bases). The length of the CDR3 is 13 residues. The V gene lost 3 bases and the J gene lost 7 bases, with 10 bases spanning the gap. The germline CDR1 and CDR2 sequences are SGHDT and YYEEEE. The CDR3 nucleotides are TGTGCCAGCAGCTGGAGGAAACGCGGGGAGCTGTTTTTT. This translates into CASSWRKRGELFF. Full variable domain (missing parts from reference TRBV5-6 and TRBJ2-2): DAGVTQSPTHLIKTRGQQVTLRCSPKSGHDTVSWYQQALGQGPQFIFQYYEEEERQRGNFPDRFSGHQFPNYSSELNVNALLLGDSALYLCASSWRKRGELFFGEGSRLTVL.

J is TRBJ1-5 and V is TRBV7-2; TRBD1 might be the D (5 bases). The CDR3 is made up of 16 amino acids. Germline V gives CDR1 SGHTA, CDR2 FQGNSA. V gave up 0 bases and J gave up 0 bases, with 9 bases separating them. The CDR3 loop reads CASSLATTVSNQPQHF. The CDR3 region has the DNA TGTGCCAGCAGCTTAGCGACGACAGTTAGCAATCAGCCCCAGCATTTT.

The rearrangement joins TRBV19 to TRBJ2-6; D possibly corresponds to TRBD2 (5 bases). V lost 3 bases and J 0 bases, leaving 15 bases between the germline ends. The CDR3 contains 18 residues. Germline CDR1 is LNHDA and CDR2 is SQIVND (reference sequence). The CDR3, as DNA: TGTGCCAGTAGTATCAGAACAGTGGGGAGCTCTGGGGCCAACGTCCTGACTTTC. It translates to CASSIRTVGSSGANVLTF.

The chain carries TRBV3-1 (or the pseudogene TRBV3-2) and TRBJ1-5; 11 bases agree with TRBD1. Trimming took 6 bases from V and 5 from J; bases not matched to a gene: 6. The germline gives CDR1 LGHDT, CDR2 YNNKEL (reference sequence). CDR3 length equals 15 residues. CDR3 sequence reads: CASSPGQGAHQPQHF. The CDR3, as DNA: TGTGCCAGCAGTCCCGGACAGGGGGCTCATCAGCCCCAGCATTTT.

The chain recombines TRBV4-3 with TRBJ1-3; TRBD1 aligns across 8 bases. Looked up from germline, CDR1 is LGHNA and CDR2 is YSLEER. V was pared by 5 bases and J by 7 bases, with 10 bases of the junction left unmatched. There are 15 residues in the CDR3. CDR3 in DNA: TGCGCCAGCAGCTGGACAGGGATGGTAGGGAACACCATATATTTT. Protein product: CASSWTGMVGNTIYF.

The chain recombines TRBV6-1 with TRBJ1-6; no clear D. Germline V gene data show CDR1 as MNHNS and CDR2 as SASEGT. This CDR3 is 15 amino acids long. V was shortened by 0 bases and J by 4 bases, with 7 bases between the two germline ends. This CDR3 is CASSEAESYNSPLHF. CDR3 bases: TGTGCCAGCAGTGAAGCGGAGAGTTATAATTCACCCCTCCACTTT.

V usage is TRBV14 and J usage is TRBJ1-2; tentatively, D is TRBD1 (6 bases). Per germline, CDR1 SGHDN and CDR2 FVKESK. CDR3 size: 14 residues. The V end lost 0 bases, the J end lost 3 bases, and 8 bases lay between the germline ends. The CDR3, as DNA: TGTGCCAGCAGCCAAGAACAGGGAGACTATGGCTACACCTTC. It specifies CASSQEQGDYGYTF.

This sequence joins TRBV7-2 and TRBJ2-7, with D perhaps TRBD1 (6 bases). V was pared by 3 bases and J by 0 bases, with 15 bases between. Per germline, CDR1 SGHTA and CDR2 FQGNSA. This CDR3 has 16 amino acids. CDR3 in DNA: TGTGCCAGCAGCTTTACGGGACAAACTTCCTCCTACGAGCAGTACTTC. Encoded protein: CASSFTGQTSSYEQYF.

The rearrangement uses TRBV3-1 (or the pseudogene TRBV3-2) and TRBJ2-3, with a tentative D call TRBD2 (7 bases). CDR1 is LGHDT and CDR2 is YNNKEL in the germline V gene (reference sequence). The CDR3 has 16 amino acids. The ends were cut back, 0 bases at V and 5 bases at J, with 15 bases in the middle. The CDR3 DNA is TGTGCCAGCAGCCAAGATCCTGGGGGGGGCCTAGATACGCAGTATTTT. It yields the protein CASSQDPGGGLDTQYF.

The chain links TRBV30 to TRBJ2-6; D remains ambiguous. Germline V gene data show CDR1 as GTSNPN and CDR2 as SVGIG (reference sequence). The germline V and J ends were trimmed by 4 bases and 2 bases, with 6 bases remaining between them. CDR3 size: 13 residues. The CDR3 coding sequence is TGTGCCTGGATTCCGGCTGGGGCCAACGTCCTGACTTTC. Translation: CAWIPAGANVLTF.

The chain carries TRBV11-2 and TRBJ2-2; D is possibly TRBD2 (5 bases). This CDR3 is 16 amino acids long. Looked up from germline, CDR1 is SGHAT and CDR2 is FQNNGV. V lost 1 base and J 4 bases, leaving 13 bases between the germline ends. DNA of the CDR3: TGTGCCAGCAGCTTAGTAAGGCGGGCGCTCACCGGGGAGCTGTTTTTT. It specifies CASSLVRRALTGELFF.

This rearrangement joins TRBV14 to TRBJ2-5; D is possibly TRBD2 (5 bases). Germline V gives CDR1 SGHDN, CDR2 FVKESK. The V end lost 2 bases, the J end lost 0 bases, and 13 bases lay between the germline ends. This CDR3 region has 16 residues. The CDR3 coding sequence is TGTGCCAGCAGCCAACTGGACTCCGTGTACCAAGAGACCCAGTACTTC. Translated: CASSQLDSVYQETQYF. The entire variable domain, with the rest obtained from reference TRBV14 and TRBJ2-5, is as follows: EAGVTQFPSHSVIEKGQTVTLRCDPISGHDNLYWYRRVMGKEIKFLLHFVKESKQDESGMPNNRFLAERTGGTYSTLKVQPAELEDSGVYFCASSQLDSVYQETQYFGPGTRLLVL.

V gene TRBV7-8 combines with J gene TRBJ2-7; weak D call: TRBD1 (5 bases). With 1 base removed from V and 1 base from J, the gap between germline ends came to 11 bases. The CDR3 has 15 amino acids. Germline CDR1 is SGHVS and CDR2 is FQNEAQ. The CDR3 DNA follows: TGTGCCAGCAGCTTAGGTCCGGCAGGGTCCTACGAGCAGTACTTC. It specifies CASSLGPAGSYEQYF.

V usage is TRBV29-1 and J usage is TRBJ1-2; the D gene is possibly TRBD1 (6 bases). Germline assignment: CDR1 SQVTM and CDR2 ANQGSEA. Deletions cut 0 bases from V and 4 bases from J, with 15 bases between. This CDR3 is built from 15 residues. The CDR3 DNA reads TGCAGCGTTGAAGATCGGGGGGGCAGAGGCTATGGCTACACCTTC. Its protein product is CSVEDRGGRGYGYTF.

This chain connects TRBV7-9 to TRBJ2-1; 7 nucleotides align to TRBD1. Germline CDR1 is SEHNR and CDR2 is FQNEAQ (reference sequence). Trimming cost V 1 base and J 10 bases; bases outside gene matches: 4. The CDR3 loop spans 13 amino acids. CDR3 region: CASSLEGAGEQFF. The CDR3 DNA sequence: TGTGCCAGCAGCTTAGAGGGGGCAGGGGAGCAGTTCTTC.

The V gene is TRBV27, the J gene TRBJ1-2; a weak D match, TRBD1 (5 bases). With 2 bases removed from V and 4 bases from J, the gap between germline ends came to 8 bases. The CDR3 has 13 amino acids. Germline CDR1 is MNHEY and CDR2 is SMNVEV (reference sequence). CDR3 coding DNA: TGTGCCAGCAGTTTACGGGGGTTCTATGGCTACACCTTC. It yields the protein CASSLRGFYGYTF.

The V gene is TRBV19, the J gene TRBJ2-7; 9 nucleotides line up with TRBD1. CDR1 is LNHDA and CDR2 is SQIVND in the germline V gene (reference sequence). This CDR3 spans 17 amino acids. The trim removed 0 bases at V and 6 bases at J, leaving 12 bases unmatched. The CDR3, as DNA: TGTGCCAGTAGTATAGAAGGAGTAGGGACAGGGCAGGCCGAGCAGTACTTC. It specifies CASSIEGVGTGQAEQYF.

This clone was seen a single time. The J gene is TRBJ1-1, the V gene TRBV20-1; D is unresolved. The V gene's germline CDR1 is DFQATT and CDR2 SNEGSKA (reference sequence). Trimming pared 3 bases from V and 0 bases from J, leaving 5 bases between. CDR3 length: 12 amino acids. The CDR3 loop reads CSASHMNTEAFF. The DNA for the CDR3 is TGCAGTGCTAGTCACATGAACACTGAAGCTTTCTTT.

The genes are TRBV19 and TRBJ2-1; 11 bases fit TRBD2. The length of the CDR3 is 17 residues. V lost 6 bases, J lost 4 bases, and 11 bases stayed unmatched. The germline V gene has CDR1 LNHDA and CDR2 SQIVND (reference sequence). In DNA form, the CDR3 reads TGTGCCAGTAGCCACGAACCTCTAGCGGGGGGATACAATGAGCAGTTCTTC. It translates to CASSHEPLAGGYNEQFF.

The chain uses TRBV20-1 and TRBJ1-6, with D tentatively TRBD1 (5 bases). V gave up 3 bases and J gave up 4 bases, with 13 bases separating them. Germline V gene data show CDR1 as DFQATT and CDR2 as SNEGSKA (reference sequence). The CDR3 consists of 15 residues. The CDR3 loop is CSASSPGQYNSPLHF. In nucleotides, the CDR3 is TGCAGTGCTAGTTCCCCAGGACAATATAATTCACCCCTCCACTTT.

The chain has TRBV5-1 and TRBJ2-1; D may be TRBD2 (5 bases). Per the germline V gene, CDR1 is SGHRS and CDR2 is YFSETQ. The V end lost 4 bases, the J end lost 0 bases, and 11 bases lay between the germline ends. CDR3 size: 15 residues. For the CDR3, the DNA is TGCGCCAGCAGCATGGCCAGCGGCTCCTACAATGAGCAGTTCTTC. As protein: CASSMASGSYNEQFF.